This T cell receptor beta chain was retrieved from a study of T cell repertoires in cytomegalovirus infection. TCRdb independently ran MiXCR on the reads; one entry per CDR3 protein. The data show about 740,000 distinct CDR3 sequences, roughly a third seen once. V was trimmed by 5 bases and J by 5 bases, leaving 9 bases between them. Germline CDR1 SGHTA, CDR2 FQGNSA. The length of the CDR3 is 13 residues. Comment on this clonotype: The antigen remains unidentified.

Study-wide results and limits: Adding up the frequency of public TCR beta families identified people who carried CMV plus the relevant HLA.

This sequence originates from a human donor in good health (CMV status not recorded). Some clones in this sample may be carry-over from other donors' samples. V and J are TRBV7-2 and TRBJ1-4, with D possibly matching TRBD1 (6 bases). Sequencing was performed on PBMCs. The DNA for the CDR3 is TGTGCCAGCAGCGGGGGGGGCAATGAAAAACTGTTTTTT. This gives the protein CASSGGGNEKLFF.